Presented here are 24 T cell receptor beta chains from one specimen sequenced in a study of T cell changes during pregnancy in multiple sclerosis. Assay used: immunoSEQ multiplex PCR; TCRdb lists only in-frame clones, some missing. The sample lists about 54,000 clones; about 90% were seen once. The sample in question was peripheral blood, obtained after pregnancy. The source of these receptors is a female donor in good health, enrolled as a control in a pregnancy study.

J is TRBJ2-7 and V is TRBV21-1; TRBD2 was called by the table and not checked on the DNA. TRBV21-1 is tagged as a pseudogene. CDR3 length: 17 amino acids. CDR3 sequence: CASSKRGGGLHRYEQYF. CDR3 nucleotides: TGTGCCAGCAGCAAAAGGGGAGGGGGATTACACAGGTACGAGCAGTACTTC.

The CDR3 coding sequence is TGTGCCAGCTCACCCCTCGGCGGGGACACAGATACGCAGTATTTT. Translating gives CASSPLGGDTDTQYF. This chain links TRBV18 with TRBJ2-3; perhaps TRBD2 as D (6 bases). CDR3 length equals 15 residues. Deletions cut 3 bases from V and 2 bases from J, with 12 bases between. Germline CDR1 KGHSH, CDR2 LQKENI.

J is TRBJ2-1 and V is TRBV4-2; D remains ambiguous. The V end lost 4 bases, the J end lost 4 bases, and 14 bases lay between the germline ends. This CDR3 is built from 15 residues. In germline, CDR1 is LGHNA, CDR2 YNFKEQ. The DNA of the CDR3 is TGTGCCAGCAGCCCCGGGTCTTCCCAGTACAATGAGCAGTTCTTC. It yields the protein CASSPGSSQYNEQFF.

This chain joins TRBV9 and TRBJ1-3; 7 bases are a match to TRBD1. The V gene's germline CDR1 is SGDLS and CDR2 YYNGEE. The length of the CDR3 is 15 residues. V dropped 3 bases and J dropped 0; count of bases not matched to a gene: 3. CDR3 bases: TGTGCCAGCAGCGGCAGGGGGGACTCTGGAAACACCATATATTTT. This gives the protein CASSGRGDSGNTIYF.

The chain links TRBV27 to TRBJ1-5; possibly TRBD1 for D (6 bases). Trimming took off 5 bases at V and 4 bases at J, with 12 bases between the two ends. Germline CDR1 MNHEY, CDR2 SMNVEV (reference sequence). CDR3 length: 14 residues. CDR3 sequence (DNA): TGTGCCAGCAGTCCCAGGGGCGGGAATCAGCCCCAGCATTTT. This encodes CASSPRGGNQPQHF.

The sample holds a few counts of this clone. The chain joins TRBV9 to TRBJ1-2; a possible D gene is TRBD1 (5 bases). The germline gives CDR1 SGDLS, CDR2 YYNGEE. V was pared by 6 bases and J by 8 bases, with 14 bases between. The CDR3 totals 12 residues. The DNA for the CDR3 is TGTGCCAGCACAAGGGGAGGTTACGGCTACACCTTC. This translates into CASTRGGYGYTF.

This chain links TRBV14 with TRBJ1-2, with D maybe TRBD1 (6 bases). V gave up 0 bases and J gave up 4 bases, with 9 bases separating them. Germline CDR1 SGHDN, CDR2 FVKESK. The length of the CDR3 is 14 residues. The CDR3 region is CASSQERGIYGYTF. DNA for the CDR3: TGTGCCAGCAGCCAAGAGAGGGGGATCTATGGCTACACCTTC.

The V and J genes are TRBV2 and TRBJ1-5, with 7 positions matching TRBD1. The CDR3 has 15 residues. With 2 bases clipped from V and 5 bases from J, the junction kept 6 bases outside the gene matches. Germline V gene sequence: CDR1 SNHLY, CDR2 FYNNEI. In nucleotides, the CDR3 is TGTGCCAGCAGTGAACGCAGGGGGTCGGATCAGCCCCAGCATTTT. As protein: CASSERRGSDQPQHF.

The chain joins TRBV19 to TRBJ2-5; the match to TRBD1 covers 11 bases. CDR3 size: 12 residues. Trimming took 11 bases from V and 6 from J; bases not matched to a gene: 5. Germline CDR1 and CDR2: LNHDA and SQIVND (reference sequence). CDR3 coding DNA: TGTGCCTCTGGACAGGGGGCGAAGACCCAGTACTTC. This gives the protein CASGQGAKTQYF.

V gene TRBV5-4 combines with J gene TRBJ1-1, with 7 bases identical to TRBD1. Germline V CDR1 and CDR2: SGHNT, YYREEE (reference sequence). The ends lost 0 bases at V and 4 bases at J; junction bases unmatched: 6. The CDR3 covers 15 residues. The DNA of the CDR3 is TGTGCCAGCAGCTTGGTGACAGGGCTTAGCACTGAAGCTTTCTTT. It specifies CASSLVTGLSTEAFF.

The rearrangement uses TRBV2 and TRBJ1-4, with 10 nucleotides matching TRBD1. CDR3 length equals 15 residues. Losses at the gene ends were 6 bases for V and 7 bases for J; bases not matched to a gene: 8. The V gene's germline CDR1 is SNHLY and CDR2 FYNNEI. The CDR3 here is CASRPGTGEVEKLFF. The DNA for the CDR3 is TGTGCCAGCAGGCCCGGGACAGGGGAGGTTGAAAAACTGTTTTTT.

The sample holds one count of this clone. The chain is built from TRBV27 and TRBJ1-2, with D possibly being TRBD1 (6 bases). The CDR3 runs 13 residues. Germline V gene data show CDR1 as MNHEY and CDR2 as SMNVEV (reference sequence). Trimming removed 6 bases at V and 5 bases at J, with 13 bases between. CDR3 in DNA: TGTGCCAGCAGCCTCCGGACAGATTATGGCTACACCTTC. Amino acid sequence: CASSLRTDYGYTF.

This sequence joins TRBV7-9 and TRBJ1-1, with 7 positions matching TRBD1. Germline lookup yields CDR1 SEHNR and CDR2 FQNEAQ (reference sequence). The CDR3 extends over 14 amino acids. Trimming cost V 5 bases and J 0 bases; bases outside gene matches: 3. The CDR3 is CASSVTGMNTEAFF. In DNA form, the CDR3 reads TGTGCCAGCAGCGTGACAGGGATGAACACTGAAGCTTTCTTT.

The V and J genes are TRBV27 and TRBJ2-2, with a tentative D call TRBD2 (5 bases). This CDR3 is 14 amino acids long. Trimming pared 7 bases from V and 4 bases from J, leaving 13 bases between. The germline V gene has CDR1 MNHEY and CDR2 SMNVEV (reference sequence). CDR3 sequence (DNA): TGTGCCAGCAATCGCCTAGGAGGCACCGGGGAGCTGTTTTTT. It encodes CASNRLGGTGELFF.

The J gene is TRBJ2-1, the V gene TRBV5-1, with TRBD2 matching over 7 bases. The germline gives CDR1 SGHRS, CDR2 YFSETQ. CDR3 length equals 17 residues. After removal of 0 bases from V and 8 bases from J, the junction contained 14 bases not matched to a gene. CDR3 DNA sequence: TGCGCCAGCAGCTTGGGCCGGGTAAGCGGGGCGGCCGATGAGCAGTTCTTC. This sequence encodes CASSLGRVSGAADEQFF. The full variable domain, completed using reference TRBV5-1 and TRBJ2-1, is KAGVTQTPRYLIKTRGQQVTLSCSPISGHRSVSWYQQTPGQGLQFLFEYFSETQRNKGNFPGRFSGRQFSNSRSEMNVSTLELGDSALYLCASSLGRVSGAADEQFFGPGTRLTVL.

The chain couples TRBV6-6 to TRBJ1-2; 7 bases agree with TRBD1. The CDR3 covers 13 residues. The germline gives CDR1 MNHNY, CDR2 SVGAGI (reference sequence). V shed 7 bases and J 3 bases; nucleotides not matched to a gene: 5. Written as DNA, the CDR3 is TGTGCCAGCACCGCAACAGGGGACTATGGCTACACCTTC. Its protein product is CASTATGDYGYTF.

The chain joins TRBV6-5 to TRBJ2-3; D possibly corresponds to TRBD1 (5 bases). CDR3 length: 14 residues. Germline values: CDR1 MNHEY, CDR2 SVGAGI. V lost 8 bases to trimming and J lost 0 bases, with 12 bases between them. This chain's CDR3 is CASGLRQSTDTQYF. The CDR3 DNA reads TGTGCCAGCGGCCTTCGACAGAGCACAGATACGCAGTATTTT.

This clone was seen just once. Here the CDR3 DNA reads TGTGCCAGCAGCGTAGGGGGACGGCTAGCGGGGGGGAAAGATACGCAGTATTTT. As protein: CASSVGGRLAGGKDTQYF. The chain links TRBV9 to TRBJ2-3, with TRBD2 matching 12 bases. The CDR3 length is 18 residues. Germline loops: CDR1 SGDLS, CDR2 YYNGEE. The V and J ends lost 0 bases and 5 bases, in that order; junction bases with no gene match: 10.

This chain joins TRBV5-6 and TRBJ2-7; possible D gene TRBD1, 5 bases. V shed 5 bases and J shed 0 bases, with 12 bases lying between them. This CDR3 is built from 14 residues. The germline CDR1 and CDR2 sequences are SGHDT and YYEEEE. CDR3 coding DNA: TGTGCCAGCAGGGACCTTGGGGCCTCCTACGAGCAGTACTTC. Its translation is CASRDLGASYEQYF.

V gene TRBV7-9 combines with J gene TRBJ2-1; 7 bases match TRBD2. The CDR3 loop spans 15 amino acids. Per the germline V gene, CDR1 is SEHNR and CDR2 is FQNEAQ (reference sequence). After removal of 3 bases from V and 7 bases from J, the junction contained 9 bases not matched to a gene. The CDR3 nucleotides are TGTGCCAGCAGCTTTCGCGGACTAGATTTTAATGAGCAGTTCTTC. The encoded protein is CASSFRGLDFNEQFF.

The chain carries TRBV27 and TRBJ2-1; 16 bases map to TRBD2. Germline loops: CDR1 MNHEY, CDR2 SMNVEV (reference sequence). This CDR3 has 16 residues. Losses at the gene ends were 6 bases for V and 7 bases for J; bases not matched to a gene: 6. In DNA form, the CDR3 reads TGTGCCAGCAGGGGACTAGCGGGAGGGCTGGCGAATGAGCAGTTCTTC. Protein sequence: CASRGLAGGLANEQFF.

This clone was detected only once. In DNA, the CDR3 is TGTGCCAGCAGGACTAGCGGGGAGGTCGGGGAGCTGTTTTTT. Amino acid sequence: CASRTSGEVGELFF. This chain connects TRBV6-1 to TRBJ2-2; 11 nucleotides line up with TRBD2. Unmatched junction bases numbered 4, after V lost 6 bases and J lost 7 bases. Germline V lookup: CDR1 MNHNS, CDR2 SASEGT. This CDR3 comprises 14 residues.

The chain couples TRBV7-6 to TRBJ1-5; D is possibly TRBD1 (5 bases). The germline gives CDR1 SGHVS, CDR2 FNYEAQ. The CDR3 spans 15 residues. V lost 1 base, J lost 3 bases, and 10 bases lay in between. CDR3 DNA sequence: TGTGCCAGCAGCTTAGAGCAGGGTTTCAATCAGCCCCAGCATTTT. It encodes CASSLEQGFNQPQHF. The full variable domain, in which reference TRBV7-6 and TRBJ1-5 provide the parts outside the CDR3, is GAGVSQSPRYKVTKRGQDVALRCDPISGHVSLYWYRQALGQGPEFLTYFNYEAQQDKSGLPNDRFSAERPEGSISTLTIQRTEQRDSAMYRCASSLEQGFNQPQHFGDGTRLSIL.

The chain uses TRBV2 and TRBJ2-5; 9 bases align to TRBD1. This CDR3 is built from 15 residues. Germline-derived CDR1 and CDR2 are SNHLY and FYNNEI. Trimming at V came to 8 bases and at J to 7 bases, leaving 14 bases not matched to a gene. The CDR3 coding sequence is TGTGCCAGCCTTAGGGACAGGGCCCGTCTGGTGACCCAGTACTTC. Translation: CASLRDRARLVTQYF.